Sequencing of this TCR beta chain was carried out in a study of control samples from healthy donors and cancer patients. Measured with immunoSEQ multiplex PCR; TCRdb has only the in-frame clones, and not every one. The sample lists about 150,000 clones, 85% to 95% occurring once. With 2 bases removed from V and 8 bases from J, the gap between germline ends came to 18 bases. The germline CDR1 and CDR2 sequences are MNHEY and SVGEGT. The CDR3 has 16 amino acids. V usage is TRBV6-2 or TRBV6-3 and J usage is TRBJ2-2; tentatively, D is TRBD2 (5 bases). The source of this sequence is a man aged 45-60 years in good health. The sequencing input was blood. CDR3 sequence reads: CASSYAFSTIRGELFF. CDR3 DNA: TGTGCCAGCAGTTACGCCTTCTCGACTATCCGGGGGGAGCTGTTTTTT.